Described below is a single T cell receptor beta chain sequence and its context. Authors' processing steps: Amplification of reference gene primers was used by the study to estimate nucleated cell counts. The table came from immunoSEQ multiplex PCR; TCRdb's copy has only in-frame clones and leaves some out. The V and J calls and the clone size are those of that table, but D and trimming were determined from the DNA. The sample consists of under 95,000 clones, roughly nine tenths of them appearing once. Trimming shortened V by 10 bases and J by 2 bases, and 16 bases separated the two germline ends. The CDR3 has 14 amino acids. CDR1 and CDR2 (germline): SNHLY, FYNNEI. This sample is part of a study of blood T cell repertoires in COVID-19. Study at large: The origin of the acute and convalescent COVID-19 samples was the United States, Italy and Spain. PBMCs, B-cell-depleted T cells, or T cells were the source of the cDNA or gDNA that made up the material.

Sequenced: peripheral blood. The TCR was taken from an elderly man in a cohort sampled during active COVID-19. The chain is built from TRBV2 and TRBJ2-3; D uncertain. The CDR3: CATLEIQNTDTQYF. In DNA, the CDR3 is TGTGCCACCCTGGAAATACAGAACACAGATACGCAGTATTTT.